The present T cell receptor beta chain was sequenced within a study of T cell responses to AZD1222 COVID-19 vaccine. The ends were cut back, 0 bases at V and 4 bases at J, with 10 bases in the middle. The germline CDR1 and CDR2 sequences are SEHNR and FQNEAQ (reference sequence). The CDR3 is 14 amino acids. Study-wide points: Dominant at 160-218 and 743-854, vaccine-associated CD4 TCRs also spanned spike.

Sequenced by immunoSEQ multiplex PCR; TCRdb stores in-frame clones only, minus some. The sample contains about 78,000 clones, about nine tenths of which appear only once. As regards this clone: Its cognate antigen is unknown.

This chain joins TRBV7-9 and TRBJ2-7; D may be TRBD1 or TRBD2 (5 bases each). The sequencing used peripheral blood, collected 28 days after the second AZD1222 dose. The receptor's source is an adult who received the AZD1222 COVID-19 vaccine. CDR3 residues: CASSLAGERYEQYF. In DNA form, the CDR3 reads TGTGCCAGCAGCTTAGCGGGGGAGAGGTACGAGCAGTACTTC. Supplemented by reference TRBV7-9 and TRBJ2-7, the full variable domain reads DTGVSQNPRHKITKRGQNVTFRCDPISEHNRLYWYRQTLGQGPEFLTYFQNEAQLEKSRLLSDRFSAERPKGSFSTLEIQRTEQGDSAMYLCASSLAGERYEQYFGPGTRLTVT.